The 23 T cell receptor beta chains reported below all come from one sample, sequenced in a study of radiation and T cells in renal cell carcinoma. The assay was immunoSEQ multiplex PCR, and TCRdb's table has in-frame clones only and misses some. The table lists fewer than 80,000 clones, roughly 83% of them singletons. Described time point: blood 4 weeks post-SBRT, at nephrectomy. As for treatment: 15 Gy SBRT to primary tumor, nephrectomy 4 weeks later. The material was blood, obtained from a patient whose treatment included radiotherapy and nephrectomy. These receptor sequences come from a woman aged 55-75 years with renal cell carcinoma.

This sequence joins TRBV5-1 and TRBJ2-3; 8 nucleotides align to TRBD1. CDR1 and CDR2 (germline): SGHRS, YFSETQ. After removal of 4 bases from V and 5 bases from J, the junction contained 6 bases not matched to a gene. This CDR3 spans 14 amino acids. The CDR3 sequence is CASSPDRVGDTQYF. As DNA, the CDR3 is TGCGCCAGCAGCCCGGACAGGGTGGGAGATACGCAGTATTTT. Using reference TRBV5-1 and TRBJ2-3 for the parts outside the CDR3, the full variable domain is KAGVTQTPRYLIKTRGQQVTLSCSPISGHRSVSWYQQTPGQGLQFLFEYFSETQRNKGNFPGRFSGRQFSNSRSEMNVSTLELGDSALYLCASSPDRVGDTQYFGPGTRLTVL.

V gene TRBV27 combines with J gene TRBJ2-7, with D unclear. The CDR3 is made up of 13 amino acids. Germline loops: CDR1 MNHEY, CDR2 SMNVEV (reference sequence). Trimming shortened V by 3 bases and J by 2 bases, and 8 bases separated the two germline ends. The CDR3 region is CASSFTVTYEQYF. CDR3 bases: TGTGCCAGCAGTTTTACAGTGACCTACGAGCAGTACTTC.

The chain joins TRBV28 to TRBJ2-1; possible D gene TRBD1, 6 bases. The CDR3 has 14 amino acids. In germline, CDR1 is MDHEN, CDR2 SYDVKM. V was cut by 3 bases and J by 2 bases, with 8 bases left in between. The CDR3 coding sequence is TGTGCCAGCAGTTTCAGGGGTCCCTACAATGAGCAGTTCTTC. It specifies CASSFRGPYNEQFF.

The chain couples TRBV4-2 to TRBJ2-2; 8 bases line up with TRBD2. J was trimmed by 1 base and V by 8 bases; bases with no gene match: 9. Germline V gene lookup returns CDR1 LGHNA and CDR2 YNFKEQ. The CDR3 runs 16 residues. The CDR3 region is CASAGAGDLNTGELFF. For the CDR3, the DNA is TGTGCCAGCGCCGGAGCGGGGGACCTGAACACCGGGGAGCTGTTTTTT.

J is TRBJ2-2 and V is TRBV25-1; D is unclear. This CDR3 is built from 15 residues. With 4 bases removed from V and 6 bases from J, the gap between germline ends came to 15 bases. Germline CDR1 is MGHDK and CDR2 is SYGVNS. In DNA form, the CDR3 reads TGTGCCAGCAGTGTTAGGGTTGAAGCAGCCGGGGAGCTGTTTTTT. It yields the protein CASSVRVEAAGELFF.

The CDR3 DNA reads TGTGCCAGCAGCTCTGGGACTAGCGGAGGCACAGATACGCAGTATTTT. The encoded protein is CASSSGTSGGTDTQYF. This chain connects TRBV7-3 to TRBJ2-3; 11 nucleotides align to TRBD2. CDR1 is SGHTA and CDR2 is FQGTGA in the germline V gene. The CDR3 is 16 residues long. The V segment lost 4 bases and the J segment 1 base; nucleotides outside the gene matches: 4.

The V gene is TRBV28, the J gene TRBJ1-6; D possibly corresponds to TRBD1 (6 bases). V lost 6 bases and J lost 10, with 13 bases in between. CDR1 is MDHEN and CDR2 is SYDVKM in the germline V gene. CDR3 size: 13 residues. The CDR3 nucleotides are TGTGCCAGCAGACTTATCGGACAGTCACCCCTCCACTTT. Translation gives CASRLIGQSPLHF.

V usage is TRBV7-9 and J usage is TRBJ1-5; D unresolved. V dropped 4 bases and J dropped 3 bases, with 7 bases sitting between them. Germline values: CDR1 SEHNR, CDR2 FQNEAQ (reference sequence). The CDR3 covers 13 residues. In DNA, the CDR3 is TGTGCCAGCAGCTCCGGACCCAATCAGCCCCAGCATTTT. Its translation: CASSSGPNQPQHF.

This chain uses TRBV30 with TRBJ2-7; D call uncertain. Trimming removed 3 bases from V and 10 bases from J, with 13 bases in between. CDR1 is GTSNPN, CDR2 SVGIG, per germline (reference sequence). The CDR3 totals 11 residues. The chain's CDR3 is CAWRSGRRQYF. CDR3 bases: TGTGCCTGGAGGTCAGGACGCAGACAGTACTTC.

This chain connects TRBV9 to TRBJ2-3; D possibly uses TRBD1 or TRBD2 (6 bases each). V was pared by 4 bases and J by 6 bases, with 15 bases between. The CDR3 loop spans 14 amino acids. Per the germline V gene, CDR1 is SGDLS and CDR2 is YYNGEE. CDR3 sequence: CASSRQSGADTQYF. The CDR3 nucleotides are TGTGCCAGCAGCCGACAATCGGGGGCGGATACGCAGTATTTT.

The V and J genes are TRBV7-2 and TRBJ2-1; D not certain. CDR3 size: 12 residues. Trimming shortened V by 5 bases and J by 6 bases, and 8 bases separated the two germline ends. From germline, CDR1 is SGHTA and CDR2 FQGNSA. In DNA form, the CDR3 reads TGTGCCAGCAGCATCATGGGCAATGAGCAGTTCTTC. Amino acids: CASSIMGNEQFF.

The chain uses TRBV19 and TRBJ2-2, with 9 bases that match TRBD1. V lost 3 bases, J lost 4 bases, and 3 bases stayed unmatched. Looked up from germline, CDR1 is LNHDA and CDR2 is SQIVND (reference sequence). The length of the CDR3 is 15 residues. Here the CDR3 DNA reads TGTGCCAGTAGTATTGGACAGGGGTTCACCGGGGAGCTGTTTTTT. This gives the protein CASSIGQGFTGELFF.

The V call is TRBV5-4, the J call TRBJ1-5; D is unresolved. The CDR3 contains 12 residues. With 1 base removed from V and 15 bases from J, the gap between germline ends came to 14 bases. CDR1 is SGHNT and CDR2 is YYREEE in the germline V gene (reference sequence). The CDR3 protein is CASSLYMGTPHF. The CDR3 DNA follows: TGTGCCAGCAGCTTGTATATGGGAACCCCGCATTTT.

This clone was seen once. CDR3 residues: CASSIGRFSGNTIYF. In DNA form, the CDR3 reads TGTGCCAGTAGTATAGGACGGTTCTCTGGAAACACCATATATTTT. This rearrangement joins TRBV19 to TRBJ1-3; D unresolved. CDR3 size: 15 residues. CDR1 LNHDA and CDR2 SQIVND come from the germline V gene (reference sequence). Trimming pared 1 base from V and 0 bases from J, leaving 7 bases between.

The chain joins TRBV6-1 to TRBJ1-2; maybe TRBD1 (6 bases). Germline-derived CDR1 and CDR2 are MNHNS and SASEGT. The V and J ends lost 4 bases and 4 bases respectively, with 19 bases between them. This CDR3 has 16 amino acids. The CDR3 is CASSGRGRGATYGYTF. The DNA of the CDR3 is TGTGCCAGCAGTGGCCGGGGGCGGGGGGCCACCTATGGCTACACCTTC.

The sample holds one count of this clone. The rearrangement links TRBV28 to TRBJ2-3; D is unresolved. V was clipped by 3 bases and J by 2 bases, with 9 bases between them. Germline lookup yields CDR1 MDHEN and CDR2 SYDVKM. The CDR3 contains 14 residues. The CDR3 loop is CASSFGGLTDTQYF. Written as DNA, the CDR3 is TGTGCCAGCAGTTTCGGCGGCCTCACAGATACGCAGTATTTT.

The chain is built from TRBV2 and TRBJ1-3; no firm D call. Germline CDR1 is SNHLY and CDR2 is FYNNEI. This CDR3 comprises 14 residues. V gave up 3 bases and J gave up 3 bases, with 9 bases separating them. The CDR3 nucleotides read TGTGCCAGCAGTGAGAGGAGGGATGGAAACACCATATATTTT. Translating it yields CASSERRDGNTIYF.

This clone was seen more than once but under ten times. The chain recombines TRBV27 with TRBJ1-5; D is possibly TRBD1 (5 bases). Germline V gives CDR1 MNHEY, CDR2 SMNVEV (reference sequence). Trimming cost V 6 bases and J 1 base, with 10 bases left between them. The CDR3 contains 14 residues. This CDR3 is CASREGTSNQPQHF. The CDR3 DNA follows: TGTGCCAGCAGGGAGGGGACCAGCAATCAGCCCCAGCATTTT.

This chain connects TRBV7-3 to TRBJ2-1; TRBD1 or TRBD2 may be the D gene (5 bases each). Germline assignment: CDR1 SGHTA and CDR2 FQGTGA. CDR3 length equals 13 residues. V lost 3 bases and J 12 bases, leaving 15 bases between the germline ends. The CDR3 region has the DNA TGTGCCAGCAGCTTGGCACGGGACCGGGGGCAGTTCTTC. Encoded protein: CASSLARDRGQFF.

The CDR3 sequence: CASSQGGRTEAFF. The CDR3 DNA reads as TGTGCCAGCAGCCAAGGTGGGAGAACTGAAGCTTTCTTT. V usage is TRBV4-2 and J usage is TRBJ1-1; D gene ambiguous. The CDR3 extends over 13 amino acids. The germline gives CDR1 LGHNA, CDR2 YNFKEQ. The V end lost 1 base, the J end lost 5 bases, and 8 bases lay between the germline ends.

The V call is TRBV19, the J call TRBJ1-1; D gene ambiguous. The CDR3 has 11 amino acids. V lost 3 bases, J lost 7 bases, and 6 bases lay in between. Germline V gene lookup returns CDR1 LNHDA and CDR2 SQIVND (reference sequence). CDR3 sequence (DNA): TGTGCCAGTAGTATCGTGGGTGAAGCTTTCTTT. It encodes CASSIVGEAFF. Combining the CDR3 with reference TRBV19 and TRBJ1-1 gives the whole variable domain DGGITQSPKYLFRKEGQNVTLSCEQNLNHDAMYWYRQDPGQGLRLIYYSQIVNDFQKGDIAEGYSVSREKKESFPLTVTSAQKNPTAFYLCASSIVGEAFFGQGTRLTVV.

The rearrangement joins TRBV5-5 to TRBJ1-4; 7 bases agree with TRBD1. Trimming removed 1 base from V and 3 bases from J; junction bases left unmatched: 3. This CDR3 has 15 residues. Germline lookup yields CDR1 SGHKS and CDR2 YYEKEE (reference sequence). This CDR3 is CASSLTGQPNEKLFF. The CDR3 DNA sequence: TGTGCCAGCAGCTTGACGGGACAGCCTAATGAAAAACTGTTTTTT.

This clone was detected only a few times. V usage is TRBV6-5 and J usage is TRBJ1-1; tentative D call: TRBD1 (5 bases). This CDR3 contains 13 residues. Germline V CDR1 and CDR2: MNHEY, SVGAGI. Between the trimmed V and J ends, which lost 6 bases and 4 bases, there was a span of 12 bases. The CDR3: CASRVGVSTEAFF. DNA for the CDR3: TGTGCCAGCAGGGTAGGGGTTTCCACTGAAGCTTTCTTT.